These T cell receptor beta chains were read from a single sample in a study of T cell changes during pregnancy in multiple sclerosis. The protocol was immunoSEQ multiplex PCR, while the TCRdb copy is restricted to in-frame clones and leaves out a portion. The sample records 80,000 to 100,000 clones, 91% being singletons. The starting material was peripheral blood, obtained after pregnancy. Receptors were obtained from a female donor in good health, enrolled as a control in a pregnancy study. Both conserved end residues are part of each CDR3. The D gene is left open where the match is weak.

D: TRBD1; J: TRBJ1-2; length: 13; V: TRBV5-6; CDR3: CASSLTGAYGYTF
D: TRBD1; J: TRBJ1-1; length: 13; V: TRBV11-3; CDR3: CASSLGRGFEAFF
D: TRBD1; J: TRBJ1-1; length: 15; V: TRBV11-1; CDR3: CASSFEAQGWTEAFF
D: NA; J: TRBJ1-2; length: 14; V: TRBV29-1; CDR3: CSVEVVQGMGGYTF
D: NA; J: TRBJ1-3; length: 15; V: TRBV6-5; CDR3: CASSLEPAVGNTIYF
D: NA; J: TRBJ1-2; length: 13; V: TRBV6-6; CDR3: CASSPRRGRSGTF
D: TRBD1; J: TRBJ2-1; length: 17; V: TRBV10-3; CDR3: CAISESGQGGFFNEQFF
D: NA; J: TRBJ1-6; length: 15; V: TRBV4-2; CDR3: CASSQATGRNSPLHF
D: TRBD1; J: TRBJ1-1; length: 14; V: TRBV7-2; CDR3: CASSLVGQGTEAFF
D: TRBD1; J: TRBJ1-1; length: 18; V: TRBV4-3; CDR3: CASSQSTGTGAFNTEAFF
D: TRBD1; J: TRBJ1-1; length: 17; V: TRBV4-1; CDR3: CASSQSQTGWMNTEAFF
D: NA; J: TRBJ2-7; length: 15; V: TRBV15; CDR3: CATSREWGRGYEQYF
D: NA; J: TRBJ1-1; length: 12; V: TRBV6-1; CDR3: CASRFRNTEAFF
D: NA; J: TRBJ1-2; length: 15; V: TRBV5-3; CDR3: CARRSTGIFHYGYTF
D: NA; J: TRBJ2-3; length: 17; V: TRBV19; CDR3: CASSTFRGAGSLDTQYF
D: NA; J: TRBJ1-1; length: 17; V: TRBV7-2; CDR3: CASSLWRGLISNTEAFF
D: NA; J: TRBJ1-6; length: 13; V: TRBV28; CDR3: CASTTGHNSPLHF
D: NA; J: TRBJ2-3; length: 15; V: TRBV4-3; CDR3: CASSQDTSQTDTQYF
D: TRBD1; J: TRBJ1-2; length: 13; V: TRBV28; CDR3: CASSLGDSVDRVF
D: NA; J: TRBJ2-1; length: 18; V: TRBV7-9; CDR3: CASSSTLQGLGSYNEQFF
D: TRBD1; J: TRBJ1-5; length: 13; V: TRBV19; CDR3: CASTGQINQPQHF
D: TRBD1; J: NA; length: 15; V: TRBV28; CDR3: CASTTRTGPPYEQYF
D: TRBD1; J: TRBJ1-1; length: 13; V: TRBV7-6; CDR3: CASSLAQGVGAFF
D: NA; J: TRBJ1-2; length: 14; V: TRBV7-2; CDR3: CASTNRGTSDGYTF
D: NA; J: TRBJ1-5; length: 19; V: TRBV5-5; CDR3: CASSLEGSGVSVSSQPQHF
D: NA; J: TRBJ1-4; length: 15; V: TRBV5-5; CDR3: CASSYEDTANEKLFF
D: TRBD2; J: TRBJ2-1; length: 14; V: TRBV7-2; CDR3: CASSLSGGVNEQFF
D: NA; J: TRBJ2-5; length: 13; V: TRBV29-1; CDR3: CSVEDTAAETQYF
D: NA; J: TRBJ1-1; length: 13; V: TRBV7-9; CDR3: CASSQLLNTEAFF
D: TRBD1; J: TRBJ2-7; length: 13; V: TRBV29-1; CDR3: CSVGTGEPYEQYF
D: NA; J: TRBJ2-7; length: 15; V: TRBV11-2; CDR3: CASSLDGVGSREQYF
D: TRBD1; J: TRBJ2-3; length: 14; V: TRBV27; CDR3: CASSLDRDRDTQYF
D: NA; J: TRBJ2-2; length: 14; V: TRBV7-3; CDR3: CASSPERRAGELFF
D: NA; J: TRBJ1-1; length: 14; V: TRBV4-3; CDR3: CASSQGRTVPEAFF
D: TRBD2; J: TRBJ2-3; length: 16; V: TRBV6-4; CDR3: CASSVTSGATTDTQYF
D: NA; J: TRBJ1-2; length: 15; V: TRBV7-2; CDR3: CASSFRRAPTYGYTF
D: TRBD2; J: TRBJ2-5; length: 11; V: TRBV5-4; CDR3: CASSGGVSQYF
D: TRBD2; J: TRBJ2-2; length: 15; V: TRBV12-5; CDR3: CASGRTSGYTGELFF
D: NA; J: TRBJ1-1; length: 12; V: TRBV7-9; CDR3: CASSLRQAEAFF